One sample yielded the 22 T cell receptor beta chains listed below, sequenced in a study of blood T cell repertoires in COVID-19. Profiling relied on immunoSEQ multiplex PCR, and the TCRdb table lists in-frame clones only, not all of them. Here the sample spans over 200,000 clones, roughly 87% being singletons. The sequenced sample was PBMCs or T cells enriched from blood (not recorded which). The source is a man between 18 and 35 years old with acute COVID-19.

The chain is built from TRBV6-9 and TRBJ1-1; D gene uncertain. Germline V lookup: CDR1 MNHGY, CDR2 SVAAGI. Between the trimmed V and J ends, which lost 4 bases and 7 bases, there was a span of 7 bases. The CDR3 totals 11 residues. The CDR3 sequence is CASSLSNEAFF. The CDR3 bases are TGTGCCAGCAGTTTGAGTAATGAAGCTTTCTTT.

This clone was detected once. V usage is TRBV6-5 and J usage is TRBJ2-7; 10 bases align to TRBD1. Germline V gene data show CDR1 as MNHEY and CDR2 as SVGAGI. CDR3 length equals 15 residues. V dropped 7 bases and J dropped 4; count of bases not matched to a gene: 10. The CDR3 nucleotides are TGTGCCAGCACCCTCGAAAGGGACAGGGGATACGAGCAGTACTTC. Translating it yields CASTLERDRGYEQYF.

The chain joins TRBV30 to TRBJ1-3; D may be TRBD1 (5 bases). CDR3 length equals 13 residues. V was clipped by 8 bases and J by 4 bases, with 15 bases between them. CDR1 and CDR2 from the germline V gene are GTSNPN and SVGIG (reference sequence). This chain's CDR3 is CAAAQGPGNTIYF. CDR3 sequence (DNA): TGTGCCGCCGCCCAGGGCCCCGGAAACACCATATATTTT.

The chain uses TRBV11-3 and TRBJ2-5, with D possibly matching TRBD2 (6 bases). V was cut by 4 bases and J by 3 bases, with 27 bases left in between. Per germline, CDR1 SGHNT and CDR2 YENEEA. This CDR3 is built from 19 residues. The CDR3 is CASSSPYVNVIAAEETQYF. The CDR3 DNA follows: TGTGCCAGCAGCTCACCCTACGTAAATGTAATAGCGGCGGAAGAGACCCAGTACTTC.

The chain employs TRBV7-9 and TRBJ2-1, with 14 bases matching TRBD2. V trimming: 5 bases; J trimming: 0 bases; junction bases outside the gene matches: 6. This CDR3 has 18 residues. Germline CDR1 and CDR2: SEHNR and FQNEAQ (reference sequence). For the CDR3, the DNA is TGTGCCAGCAGCCCGACTAGCGGGAGGGAGAGCTCCTACAATGAGCAGTTCTTC. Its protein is CASSPTSGRESSYNEQFF.

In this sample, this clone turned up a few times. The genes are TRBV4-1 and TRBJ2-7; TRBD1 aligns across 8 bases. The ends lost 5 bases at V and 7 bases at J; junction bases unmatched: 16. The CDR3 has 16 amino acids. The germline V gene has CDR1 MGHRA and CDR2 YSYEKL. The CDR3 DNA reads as TGCGCCAGCAGCTACCGCTCGGGACAGGTCAAGGAGGAGCAGTACTTC. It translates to CASSYRSGQVKEEQYF.

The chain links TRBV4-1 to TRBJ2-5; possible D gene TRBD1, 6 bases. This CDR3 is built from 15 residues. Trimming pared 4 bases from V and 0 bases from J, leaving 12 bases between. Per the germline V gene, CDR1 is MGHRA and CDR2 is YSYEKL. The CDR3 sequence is CASSRTGLYQETQYF. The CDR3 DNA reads TGCGCCAGCAGCCGCACAGGGTTGTACCAAGAGACCCAGTACTTC.

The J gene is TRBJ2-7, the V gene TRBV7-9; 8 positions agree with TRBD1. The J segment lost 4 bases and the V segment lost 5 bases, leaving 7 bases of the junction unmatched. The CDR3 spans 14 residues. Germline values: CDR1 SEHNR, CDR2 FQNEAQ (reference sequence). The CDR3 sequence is CASSAGQGGYEQYF. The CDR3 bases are TGTGCCAGCAGCGCCGGACAGGGCGGTTACGAGCAGTACTTC.

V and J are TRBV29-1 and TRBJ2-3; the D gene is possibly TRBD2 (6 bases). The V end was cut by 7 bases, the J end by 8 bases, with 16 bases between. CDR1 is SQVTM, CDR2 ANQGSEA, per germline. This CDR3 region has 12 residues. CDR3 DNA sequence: TGCAGCGCCTGGAGGGAGACGGGTACGCAGTATTTT. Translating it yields CSAWRETGTQYF.

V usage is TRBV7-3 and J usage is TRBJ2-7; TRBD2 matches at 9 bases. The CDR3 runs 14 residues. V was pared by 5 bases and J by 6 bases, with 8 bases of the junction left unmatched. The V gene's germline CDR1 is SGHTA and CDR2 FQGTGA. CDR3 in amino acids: CASSPIAGASEQYF. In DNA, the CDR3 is TGTGCCAGCAGCCCCATAGCGGGGGCGAGCGAGCAGTACTTC.

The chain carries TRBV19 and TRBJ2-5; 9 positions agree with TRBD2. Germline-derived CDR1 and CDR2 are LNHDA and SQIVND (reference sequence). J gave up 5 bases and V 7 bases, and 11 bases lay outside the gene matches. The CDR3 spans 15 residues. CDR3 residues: CASTPAGLARETQYF. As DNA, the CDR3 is TGTGCCAGTACTCCTGCCGGACTAGCGAGGGAGACCCAGTACTTC.

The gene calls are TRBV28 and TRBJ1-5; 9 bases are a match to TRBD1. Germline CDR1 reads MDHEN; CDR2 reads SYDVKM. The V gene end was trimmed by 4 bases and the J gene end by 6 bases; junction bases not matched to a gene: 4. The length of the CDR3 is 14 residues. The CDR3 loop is CASSYDRGGQPQHF. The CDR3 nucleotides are TGTGCCAGCAGTTATGACAGGGGGGGTCAGCCCCAGCATTTT.

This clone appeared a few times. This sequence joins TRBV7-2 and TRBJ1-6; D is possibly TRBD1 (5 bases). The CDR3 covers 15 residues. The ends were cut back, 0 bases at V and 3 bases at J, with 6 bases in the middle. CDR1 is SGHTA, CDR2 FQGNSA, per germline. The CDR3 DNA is TGTGCCAGCAGCTTAGCGGGGGGCTATAATTCACCCCTCCACTTT. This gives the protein CASSLAGGYNSPLHF.

CDR3 coding DNA: TGCAGCGTTCGGCGGGAGGGCGTCGAGCAGTACTTC. It encodes CSVRREGVEQYF. This chain links TRBV29-1 with TRBJ2-7, with 9 bases that match TRBD2. CDR1 and CDR2 (germline): SQVTM, ANQGSEA. V lost 5 bases to trimming and J lost 6 bases; unmatched junction nucleotides: 5. CDR3 length equals 12 residues.

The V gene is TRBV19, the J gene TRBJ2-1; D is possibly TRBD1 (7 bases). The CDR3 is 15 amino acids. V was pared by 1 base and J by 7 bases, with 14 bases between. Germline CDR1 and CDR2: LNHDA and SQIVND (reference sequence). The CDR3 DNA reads TGTGCCAGTAGTATAGGACAGGGAGGTAGTAATGAGCAGTTCTTC. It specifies CASSIGQGGSNEQFF. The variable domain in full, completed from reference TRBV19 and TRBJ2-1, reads DGGITQSPKYLFRKEGQNVTLSCEQNLNHDAMYWYRQDPGQGLRLIYYSQIVNDFQKGDIAEGYSVSREKKESFPLTVTSAQKNPTAFYLCASSIGQGGSNEQFFGPGTRLTVL.

The CDR3: CASSPFREETQYF. The CDR3 region has the DNA TGTGCCAGCAGCCCCTTCCGGGAAGAGACCCAGTACTTC. The genes are TRBV5-5 and TRBJ2-5; D is unclear. CDR1 is SGHKS and CDR2 is YYEKEE in the germline V gene (reference sequence). CDR3 size: 13 residues. The V and J ends lost 4 bases and 3 bases respectively, with 10 bases between them.

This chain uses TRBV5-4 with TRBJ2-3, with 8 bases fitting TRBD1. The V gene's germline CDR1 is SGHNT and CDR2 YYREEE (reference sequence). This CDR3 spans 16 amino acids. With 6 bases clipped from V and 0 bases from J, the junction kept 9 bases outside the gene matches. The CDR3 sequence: CASIDRDRSSTDTQYF. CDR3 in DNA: TGTGCCAGCATCGACCGGGACAGGTCTAGCACAGATACGCAGTATTTT. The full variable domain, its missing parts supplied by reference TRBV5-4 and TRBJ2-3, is ETGVTQSPTHLIKTRGQQVTLRCSSQSGHNTVSWYQQALGQGPQFIFQYYREEENGRGNFPPRFSGLQFPNYSSELNVNALELDDSALYLCASIDRDRSSTDTQYFGPGTRLTVL.

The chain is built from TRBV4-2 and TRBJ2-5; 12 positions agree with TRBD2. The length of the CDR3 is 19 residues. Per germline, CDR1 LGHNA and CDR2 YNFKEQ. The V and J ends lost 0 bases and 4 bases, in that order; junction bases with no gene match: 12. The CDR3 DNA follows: TGTGCCAGCAGCCAAGAGGCTAGCGGGAGGGCCAATGTTAGAGAGACCCAGTACTTC. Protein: CASSQEASGRANVRETQYF.

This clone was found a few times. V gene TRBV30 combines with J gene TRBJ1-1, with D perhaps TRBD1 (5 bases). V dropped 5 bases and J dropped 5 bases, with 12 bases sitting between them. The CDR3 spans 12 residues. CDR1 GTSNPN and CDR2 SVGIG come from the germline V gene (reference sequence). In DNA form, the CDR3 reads TGTGCCTGGTTTAGGGGATGGACTGAAGCTTTCTTT. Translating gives CAWFRGWTEAFF. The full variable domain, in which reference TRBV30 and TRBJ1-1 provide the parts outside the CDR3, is SQTIHQWPATLVQPVGSPLSLECTVEGTSNPNLYWYRQAAGRGLQLLFYSVGIGQISSEVPQNLSASRPQDRQFILSSKKLLLSDSGFYLCAWFRGWTEAFFGQGTRLTVV.

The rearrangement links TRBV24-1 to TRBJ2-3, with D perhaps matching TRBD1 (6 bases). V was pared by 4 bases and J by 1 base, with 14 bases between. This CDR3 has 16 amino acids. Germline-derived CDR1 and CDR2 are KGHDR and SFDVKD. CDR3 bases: TGTGCCACCAGTGACCCTGGGACACGGGGCACAGATACGCAGTATTTT. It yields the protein CATSDPGTRGTDTQYF.

CDR3 amino acids: CATSPGLAGIEGVNEQFF. In DNA form, the CDR3 reads TGTGCCACCTCACCCGGACTAGCGGGAATCGAAGGTGTAAATGAGCAGTTCTTC. This chain links TRBV2 with TRBJ2-1, with 12 bases lining up with TRBD2. Germline values: CDR1 SNHLY, CDR2 FYNNEI. The CDR3 spans 18 residues. Trimming removed 10 bases from V and 7 bases from J; junction bases left unmatched: 20.

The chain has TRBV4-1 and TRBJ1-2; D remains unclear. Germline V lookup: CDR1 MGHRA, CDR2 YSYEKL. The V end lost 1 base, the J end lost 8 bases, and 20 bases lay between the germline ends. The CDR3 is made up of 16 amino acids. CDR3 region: CASSQVSPSRLEGYTF. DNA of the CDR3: TGCGCCAGCAGCCAAGTATCCCCATCCAGGCTTGAGGGCTACACCTTC.